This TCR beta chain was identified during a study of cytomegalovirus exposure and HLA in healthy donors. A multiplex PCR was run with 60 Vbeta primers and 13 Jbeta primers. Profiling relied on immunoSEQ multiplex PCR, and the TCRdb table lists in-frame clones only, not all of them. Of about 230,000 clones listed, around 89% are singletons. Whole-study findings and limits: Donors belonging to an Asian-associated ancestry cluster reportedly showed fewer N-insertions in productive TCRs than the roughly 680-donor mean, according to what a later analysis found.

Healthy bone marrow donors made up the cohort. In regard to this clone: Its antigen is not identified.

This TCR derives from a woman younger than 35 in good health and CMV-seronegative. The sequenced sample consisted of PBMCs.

The CDR3 protein is CASSARDRGPLPDGYTF. CDR3 coding DNA: TGTGCCAGCAGTGCACGGGACAGGGGCCCTCTTCCCGATGGCTACACCTTC. The V and J genes are TRBV6-1 and TRBJ1-2, with TRBD1 matching over 10 bases. The CDR3 is 17 residues long. Losses at the gene ends were 4 bases for V and 6 bases for J; bases not matched to a gene: 14. Germline V gene lookup returns CDR1 MNHNS and CDR2 SASEGT.